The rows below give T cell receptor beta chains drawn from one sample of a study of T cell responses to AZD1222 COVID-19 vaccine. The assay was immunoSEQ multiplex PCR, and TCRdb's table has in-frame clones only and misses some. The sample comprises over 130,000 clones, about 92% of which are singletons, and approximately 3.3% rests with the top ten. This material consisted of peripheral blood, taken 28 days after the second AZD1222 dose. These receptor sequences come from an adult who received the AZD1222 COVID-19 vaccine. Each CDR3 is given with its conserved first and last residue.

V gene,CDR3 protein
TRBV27,CASSLFFTDTQYF
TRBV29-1,CSALQGNTEAFF
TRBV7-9,CASSLADGWLFF
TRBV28,CASSLNPRLAGVSYEQYF
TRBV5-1,CASSFVSGPASGEAFF
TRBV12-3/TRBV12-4,CASSPGQSLEAFF
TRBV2,CASSNLYNEQFF
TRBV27,CASSPEWWETQYF
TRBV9,CASSVSGAGQPQHF
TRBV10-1,CASSESGQGTYNEQFF
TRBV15,CATSRGLERSYEQYF
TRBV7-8,CASSTTSGSQNIQYF
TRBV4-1,CASSQDRRGEAFF
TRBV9,CASSPTTRTSGKVEQYF
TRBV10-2,CASSTWRSPSFLGTGELFF
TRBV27,CASSGIGADTEAFF
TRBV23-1,CASSQSPGVGQPQHF
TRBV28,CASSPSHGYTF